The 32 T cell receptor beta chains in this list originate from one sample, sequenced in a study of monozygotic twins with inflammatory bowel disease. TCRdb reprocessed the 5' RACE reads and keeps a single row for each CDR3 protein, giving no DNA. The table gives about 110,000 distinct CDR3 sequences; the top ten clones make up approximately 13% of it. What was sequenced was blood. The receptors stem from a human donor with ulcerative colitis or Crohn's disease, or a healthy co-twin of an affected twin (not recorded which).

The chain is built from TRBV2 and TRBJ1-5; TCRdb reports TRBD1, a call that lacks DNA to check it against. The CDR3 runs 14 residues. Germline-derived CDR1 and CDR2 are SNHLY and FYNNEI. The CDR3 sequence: CASSWDRGRQPQHF. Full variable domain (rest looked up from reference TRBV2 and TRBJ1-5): EPEVTQTPSHQVTQMGQEVILRCVPISNHLYFYWYRQILGQKVEFLVSFYNNEISEKSEIFDDQFSVERPDGSNFTLKIRSTKLEDSAMYFCASSWDRGRQPQHFGDGTRLSIL.

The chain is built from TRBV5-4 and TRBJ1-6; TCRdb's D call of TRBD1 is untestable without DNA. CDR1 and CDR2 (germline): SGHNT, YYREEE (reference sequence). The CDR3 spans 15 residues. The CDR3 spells CASSLGGQGDSPLHF.

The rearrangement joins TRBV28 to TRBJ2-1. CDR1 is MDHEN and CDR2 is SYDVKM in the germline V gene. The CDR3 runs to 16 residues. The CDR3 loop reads CASRQPDDWNNNEQFF.

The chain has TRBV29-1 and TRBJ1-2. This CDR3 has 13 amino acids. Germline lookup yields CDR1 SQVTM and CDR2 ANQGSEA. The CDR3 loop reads CSVGNGLRRGYTF.

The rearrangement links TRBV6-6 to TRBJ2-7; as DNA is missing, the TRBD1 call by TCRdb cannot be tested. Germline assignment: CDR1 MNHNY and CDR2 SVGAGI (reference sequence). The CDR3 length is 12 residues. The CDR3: CASSYQGYEQYF.

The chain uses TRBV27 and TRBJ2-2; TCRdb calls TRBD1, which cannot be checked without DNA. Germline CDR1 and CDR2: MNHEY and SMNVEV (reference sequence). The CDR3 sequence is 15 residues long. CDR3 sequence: CASNDRVGTSGELFF.

The CDR3: CSARGRRAQPQHF. This sequence joins TRBV20-1 and TRBJ1-5. The CDR3 contains 13 residues. Germline CDR1 DFQATT, CDR2 SNEGSKA (reference sequence).

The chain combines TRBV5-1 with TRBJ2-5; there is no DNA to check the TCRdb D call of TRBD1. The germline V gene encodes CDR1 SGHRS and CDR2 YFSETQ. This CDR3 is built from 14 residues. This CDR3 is CASKVGASQETQYF.

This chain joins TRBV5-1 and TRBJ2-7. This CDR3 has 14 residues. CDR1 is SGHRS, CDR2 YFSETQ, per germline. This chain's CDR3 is CASSLEGSLVEQYF.

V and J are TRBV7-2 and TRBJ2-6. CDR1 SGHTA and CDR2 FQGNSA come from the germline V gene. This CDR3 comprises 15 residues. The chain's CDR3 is CASSSQISGANVLTF.

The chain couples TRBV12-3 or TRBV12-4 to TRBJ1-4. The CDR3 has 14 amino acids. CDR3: CASSGSATNEKLFF.

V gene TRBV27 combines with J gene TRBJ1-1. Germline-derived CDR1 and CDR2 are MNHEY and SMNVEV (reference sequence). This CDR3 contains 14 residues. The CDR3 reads CASSLGFSETEAFF.

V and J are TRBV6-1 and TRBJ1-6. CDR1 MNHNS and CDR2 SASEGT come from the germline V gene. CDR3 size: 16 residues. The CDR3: CASSRSGSSYNSPLHF.

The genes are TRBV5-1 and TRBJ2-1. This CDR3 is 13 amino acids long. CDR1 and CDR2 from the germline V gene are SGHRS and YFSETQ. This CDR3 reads CASSLNINNEQFF. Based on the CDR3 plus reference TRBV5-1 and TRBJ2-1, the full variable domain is KAGVTQTPRYLIKTRGQQVTLSCSPISGHRSVSWYQQTPGQGLQFLFEYFSETQRNKGNFPGRFSGRQFSNSRSEMNVSTLELGDSALYLCASSLNINNEQFFGPGTRLTVL.

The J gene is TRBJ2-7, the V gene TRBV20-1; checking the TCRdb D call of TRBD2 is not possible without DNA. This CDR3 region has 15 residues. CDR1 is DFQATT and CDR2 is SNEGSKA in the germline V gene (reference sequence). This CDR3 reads CSARDARLAIYEQYF.

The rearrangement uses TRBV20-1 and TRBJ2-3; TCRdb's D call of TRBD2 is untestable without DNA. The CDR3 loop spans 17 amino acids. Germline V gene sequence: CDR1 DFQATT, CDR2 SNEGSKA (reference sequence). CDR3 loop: CSGSVPAGVISTDTQYF.

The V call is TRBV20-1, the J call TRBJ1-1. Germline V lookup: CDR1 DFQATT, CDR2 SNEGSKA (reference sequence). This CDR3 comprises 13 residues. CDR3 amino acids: CSARGDTSAEAFF.

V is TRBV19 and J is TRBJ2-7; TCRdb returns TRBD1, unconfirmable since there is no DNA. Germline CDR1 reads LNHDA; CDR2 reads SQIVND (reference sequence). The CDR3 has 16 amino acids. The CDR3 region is CAGSRRDRGITYEQYF.

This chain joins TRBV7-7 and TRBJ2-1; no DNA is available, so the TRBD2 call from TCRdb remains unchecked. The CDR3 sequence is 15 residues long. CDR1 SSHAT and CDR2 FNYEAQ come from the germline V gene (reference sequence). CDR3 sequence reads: CASSETSGGSNEQFF.

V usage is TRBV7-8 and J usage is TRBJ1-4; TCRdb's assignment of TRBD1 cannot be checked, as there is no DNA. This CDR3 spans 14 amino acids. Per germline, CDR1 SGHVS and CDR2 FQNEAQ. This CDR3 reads CASSPTGNNEKLFF. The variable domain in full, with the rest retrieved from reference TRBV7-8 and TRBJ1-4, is GAGVSQSPRYKVAKRGQDVALRCDPISGHVSLFWYQQALGQGPEFLTYFQNEAQLDKSGLPSDRFFAERPEGSVSTLKIQRTQQEDSAVYLCASSPTGNNEKLFFGSGTQLSVL.

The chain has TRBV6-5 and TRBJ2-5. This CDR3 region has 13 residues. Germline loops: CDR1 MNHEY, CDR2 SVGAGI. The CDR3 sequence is CASSSNGGETQYF.

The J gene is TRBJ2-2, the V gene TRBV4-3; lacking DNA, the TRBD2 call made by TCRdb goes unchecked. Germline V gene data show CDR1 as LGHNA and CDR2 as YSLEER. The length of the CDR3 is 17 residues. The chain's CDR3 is CASSQRTSGIDTGELFF.

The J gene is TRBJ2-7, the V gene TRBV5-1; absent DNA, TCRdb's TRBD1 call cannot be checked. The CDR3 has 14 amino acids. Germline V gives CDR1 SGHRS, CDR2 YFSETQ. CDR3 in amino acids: CASNPTGVAYEQYF. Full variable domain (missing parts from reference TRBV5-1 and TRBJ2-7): KAGVTQTPRYLIKTRGQQVTLSCSPISGHRSVSWYQQTPGQGLQFLFEYFSETQRNKGNFPGRFSGRQFSNSRSEMNVSTLELGDSALYLCASNPTGVAYEQYFGPGTRLTVT.

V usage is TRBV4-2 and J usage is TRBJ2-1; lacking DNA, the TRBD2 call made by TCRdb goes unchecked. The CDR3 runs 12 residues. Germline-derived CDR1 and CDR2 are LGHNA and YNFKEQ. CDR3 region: CASSQRADEQFF.

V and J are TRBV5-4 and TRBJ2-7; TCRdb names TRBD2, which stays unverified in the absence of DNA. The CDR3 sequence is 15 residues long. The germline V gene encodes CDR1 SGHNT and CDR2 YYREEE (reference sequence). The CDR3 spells CASSFIDSGTYEQYF.

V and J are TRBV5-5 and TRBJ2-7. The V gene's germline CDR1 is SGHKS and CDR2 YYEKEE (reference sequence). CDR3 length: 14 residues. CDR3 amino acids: CASSTGQESHEQYF.

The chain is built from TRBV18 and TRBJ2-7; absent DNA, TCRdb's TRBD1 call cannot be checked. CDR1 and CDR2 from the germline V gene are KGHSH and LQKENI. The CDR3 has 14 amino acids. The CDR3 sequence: CASSDRVGSYEQYF.

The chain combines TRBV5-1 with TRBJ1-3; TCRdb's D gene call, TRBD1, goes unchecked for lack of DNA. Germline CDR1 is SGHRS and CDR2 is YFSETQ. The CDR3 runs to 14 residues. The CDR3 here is CASSAGTQGNTIYF. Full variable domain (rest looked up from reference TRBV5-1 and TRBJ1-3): KAGVTQTPRYLIKTRGQQVTLSCSPISGHRSVSWYQQTPGQGLQFLFEYFSETQRNKGNFPGRFSGRQFSNSRSEMNVSTLELGDSALYLCASSAGTQGNTIYFGEGSWLTVV.

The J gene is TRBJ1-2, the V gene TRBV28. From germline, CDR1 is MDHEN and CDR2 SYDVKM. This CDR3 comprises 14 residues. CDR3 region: CASNLPDRVYGYTF.

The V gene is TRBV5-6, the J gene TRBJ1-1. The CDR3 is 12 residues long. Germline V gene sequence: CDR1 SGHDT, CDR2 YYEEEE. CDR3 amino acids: CASSLEYSGAFF.

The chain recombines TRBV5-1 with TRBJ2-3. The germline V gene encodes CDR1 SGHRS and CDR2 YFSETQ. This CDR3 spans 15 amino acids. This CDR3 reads CASSLSLGVGDTQYF.

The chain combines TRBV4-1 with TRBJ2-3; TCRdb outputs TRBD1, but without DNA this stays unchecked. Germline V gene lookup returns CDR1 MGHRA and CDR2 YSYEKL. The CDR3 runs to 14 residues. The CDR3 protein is CASSLWADTDTQYF.